This T cell receptor (beta chain) emerged from a study of tumor and adjacent non-tumor tissue in lung cancer. Study as a whole: Samples averaged roughly 4.2 million productive TCRbeta reads each. General study results and limits: Significantly higher TCR diversity was found in tumor than normal lung. Top 100 clones took a larger repertoire share in normal lung.

Three rounds of nested PCR, following a modified ARM-PCR protocol, produced the TCRbeta library. Using its own MiXCR run on the multiplex PCR reads, TCRdb lists one record per CDR3 protein. The table lists tens of thousands of distinct CDR3 sequences, 55% to 70% of them singletons. This CDR3 is built from 13 residues. Per germline, CDR1 LGHNA and CDR2 YNFKEQ. As to this clonotype: No antigen is known for it. Since a much larger clone is just one base distant, this may be a read error.

The template was RNA from unsorted bulk tissue. More than 3 cm separated this lung sample from the edge of the tumor. Donors were chemotherapy-naive, newly diagnosed lung cancer surgical patients in China, August–late 2014. The clonotype originates from a woman aged 50 to 60 with non-small cell lung cancer. The rearrangement joins TRBV4-2 to TRBJ2-2, with unresolved D. The sample was distant non-tumor lung tissue. CDR3: CARSQENTGELFF. CDR3 in DNA: TGTGCCAGAAGCCAGGAAAACACCGGGGAGCTGTTTTTT.